This T cell receptor (beta chain) was sequenced in a study of T-cell reconstitution after alpha-beta-depleted transplantation in children. This clonotype was counted a few times. Researchers prepared the TCRbeta library using unique molecular identifiers, the study reports. TCRdb ran MiXCR on the PCR reads and lists one entry per CDR3 protein. This table has a few hundred thousand distinct CDR3 sequences, about 24% appearing once. The CDR3 extends over 15 amino acids. V dropped 2 bases and J dropped 4; count of bases not matched to a gene: 5. The sequence was obtained from a female patient younger than 10 who had a stem cell transplant for congenital amegakaryocytic thrombocytopenia, so the T cells may come from the graft donor. V is TRBV12-3 or TRBV12-4 and J is TRBJ2-1, with TRBD2 matching 7 bases. The starting material was PBMCs, mostly from graft donor cells, obtained 360 days after TCRalphabeta/CD19-depleted stem cell transplant. The CDR3 DNA sequence: TGTGCCAGCAGTTTACCCCTAGCGGAGTACAATGAGCAGTTCTTC. Amino acid sequence: CASSLPLAEYNEQFF.